The source of this T cell receptor beta chain is a study of cytomegalovirus exposure and HLA in healthy donors. On the study more broadly: A prior study identified 110 million or so unique TCR beta sequences from 150 million to 200 million T cells. Assignment to the Caucasian-associated ancestry cluster applied to 81% of the approximately 360 genotyped donors. Study-wide points: Later analysis identified a missense DCLRE1C variant that was linked to TCR beta V- and J-gene trimming.

Among the donors, all were healthy bone marrow donors. Trimming stripped 4 bases from V and 7 bases from J, with 19 bases between. The CDR3 is 15 residues long. Looked up from germline, CDR1 is MNHNY and CDR2 is SVGAGI (reference sequence). A remark on this clone: What it recognizes is unknown.

Vbeta (60) and Jbeta (13) primers were used in the PCR. Method: immunoSEQ multiplex PCR; TCRdb's copy keeps in-frame clones and lacks some. The listing records roughly 84,000 clones. Sequences were obtained from PBMCs. The J gene is TRBJ1-1, the V gene TRBV6-6; D perhaps matches TRBD1 (6 bases). The receptor was isolated from a man over 45 in good health and CMV-seronegative. The CDR3 sequence: CASSFVRPGDGEAFF. DNA for the CDR3: TGTGCCAGCAGTTTTGTGCGCCCAGGGGATGGTGAAGCTTTCTTT.